The 26 T cell receptor beta chains below all came from one sample that was sequenced in a study of T cells in Graves' hyperthyroidism and ophthalmopathy. Researchers took RNA transcripts and amplified the TCR beta CDR3 regions from them. TCR CDR3 underwent first-round RT-PCR with the HTBI primer set. TCRdb re-called the multiplex PCR reads through MiXCR, storing one row per CDR3 protein. The sample holds about 560,000 distinct CDR3 sequences, approximately 16% seen once. Sequencing used blood. These receptors were taken from a woman aged 18-30 years with Graves' hyperthyroidism.

About this clonotype: Mismatch with germline at one junction end may stem from a read error. The chain combines TRBV20-1 with TRBJ2-7; possibly TRBD1 or TRBD2 for D (6 bases each). CDR3 length equals 15 residues. Germline V gene data show CDR1 as DFQATT and CDR2 as SNEGSKA (reference sequence). The CDR3 reads CSAIRGHGPSYERYF. The DNA of the CDR3 is TGCAGTGCGATCCGGGGGCACGGGCCCTCCTACGAGCGGTACTTC.

This clonotype was seen ten or more times. CDR3 protein: CASSQLGQGADQPQHF. The CDR3 region has the DNA TGTGCCAGCAGTCAACTAGGACAGGGGGCGGATCAGCCCCAGCATTTT. V is TRBV6-8 and J is TRBJ1-5; 11 nucleotides match TRBD1. The length of the CDR3 is 16 residues. Losses at the gene ends were 5 bases for V and 5 bases for J; bases not matched to a gene: 8. CDR1 and CDR2 (germline): MNHGY, SAAAGT.

The CDR3 DNA follows: TGTGCCAGCAGTGAATTGGGACCAAATTCACCCCTCCACTTT. Translating gives CASSELGPNSPLHF. The V and J genes are TRBV25-1 and TRBJ1-6, with D possibly TRBD1 on 5 matching bases. V lost 1 base, J lost 7 bases, and 8 bases lay in between. The CDR3 has 14 amino acids. Per germline, CDR1 MGHDK and CDR2 SYGVNS. Looking up the rest from reference TRBV25-1 and TRBJ1-6 gives the full variable domain: EADIYQTPRYLVIGTGKKITLECSQTMGHDKMYWYQQDPGMELHLIHYSYGVNSTEKGDLSSESTVSRIRTEHFPLTLESARPSHTSQYLCASSELGPNSPLHFGNGTRLTVT.

There are many counts of this clonotype. The rearrangement joins TRBV20-1 to TRBJ1-1, with 8 bases lining up with TRBD1. The V and J ends lost 1 base and 6 bases, in that order; junction bases with no gene match: 10. The germline V gene encodes CDR1 DFQATT and CDR2 SNEGSKA (reference sequence). The CDR3 consists of 15 residues. The CDR3 is CSARGSGGQVSEAFF. CDR3 DNA: TGCAGTGCTAGAGGGTCAGGGGGCCAGGTCTCTGAAGCTTTCTTT.

Many counts were recorded for this clonotype. The chain employs TRBV6-5 and TRBJ1-3; no reliable D call. The CDR3 length is 17 residues. Germline CDR1 MNHEY, CDR2 SVGAGI. V shed 0 bases and J shed 0 bases, with 12 bases lying between them. The CDR3 is CASSYSTPAYSGNTIYF. CDR3 DNA: TGTGCCAGCAGTTACTCGACGCCAGCATACTCTGGAAACACCATATATTTT.

The chain has TRBV28 and TRBJ1-2; D unclear. Trimming took 3 bases from V and 3 from J, leaving 8 bases between them. Germline loops: CDR1 MDHEN, CDR2 SYDVKM. This CDR3 is 13 amino acids long. The CDR3 reads CASSLNGYYGYTF. The CDR3 nucleotides are TGTGCCAGCAGTTTGAACGGCTACTATGGCTACACCTTC.

Many counts were recorded for this clonotype. This rearrangement joins TRBV7-9 to TRBJ2-3; 8 bases map to TRBD2. With 6 bases clipped from V and 3 bases from J, the junction kept 11 bases outside the gene matches. Germline V CDR1 and CDR2: SEHNR, FQNEAQ (reference sequence). CDR3 length: 16 residues. The CDR3 spells CASRDAGAGVTDTQYF. CDR3 nucleotides: TGTGCCAGCAGGGATGCAGGAGCGGGGGTGACAGATACGCAGTATTTT.

As regards this clonotype: A much larger clone differs from this one at a single base, so this may be a read error. The chain uses TRBV5-1 and TRBJ2-7; TRBD2 might be the D (6 bases). CDR1 is SGHRS and CDR2 is YFSETQ in the germline V gene. This CDR3 is 14 amino acids long. The CDR3 DNA sequence: TGCGTCAGCAGCCCTGCGGGGCAGGGCCACGAGCAGTACTTC. Amino acid sequence: CVSSPAGQGHEQYF.

Only a few counts were recorded for this clonotype. The gene calls are TRBV18 and TRBJ1-4; 8 positions agree with TRBD1. CDR3 size: 16 residues. The J segment lost 4 bases and the V segment lost 3 bases, leaving 7 bases of the junction unmatched. CDR1 is KGHSH and CDR2 is LQKENI in the germline V gene. In DNA, the CDR3 is TGTGCCAGCTCACCCCTTTGGGACAGGAATAATGAAAAACTGTTTTTT. It yields the protein CASSPLWDRNNEKLFF.

This clonotype has more than one count but fewer than ten. One end of the junction fails to match germline, which may point to a read error. The chain uses TRBV20-1 and TRBJ2-7; D possibly uses TRBD1 or TRBD2 (5 bases each). Germline V gene data show CDR1 as DFQATT and CDR2 as SNEGSKA (reference sequence). CDR3 length: 13 residues. The CDR3 reads CSAKRDDTYGQYF. The CDR3 DNA reads as TGCAGTGCAAAGAGGGACGATACCTACGGGCAGTACTTC.

This clonotype has a count of ten or more. The rearrangement uses TRBV6-1 and TRBJ2-7, with 9 bases that match TRBD1. This CDR3 has 13 residues. CDR1 MNHNS and CDR2 SASEGT come from the germline V gene. J lost 0 bases, V lost 8 bases, and 2 bases had no gene match. The CDR3, as DNA: TGTGCCAGCGGGACAGGGAGCTCCTACGAGCAGTACTTC. Translating it yields CASGTGSSYEQYF.

The chain combines TRBV24-1 with TRBJ1-5; D possibly corresponds to TRBD1 (5 bases). V lost 4 bases and J lost 2, with 14 bases in between. The CDR3 consists of 16 residues. CDR1 and CDR2 from the germline V gene are KGHDR and SFDVKD. The CDR3 sequence: CATSDPGTPGNQPQHF. The CDR3 DNA follows: TGTGCCACCAGTGACCCGGGGACCCCGGGCAATCAGCCCCAGCATTTT.

The V and J genes are TRBV5-1 and TRBJ2-5; 7 bases fit TRBD1. Germline CDR1 and CDR2: SGHRS and YFSETQ. The length of the CDR3 is 13 residues. V lost 4 bases to trimming and J lost 4 bases; unmatched junction nucleotides: 4. CDR3: CASSPGQPETQYF. CDR3 in DNA: TGCGCCAGCAGCCCGGGACAGCCAGAGACCCAGTACTTC.

In its sample, this clonotype was seen a few times. This chain links TRBV20-1 with TRBJ2-1, with TRBD2 identical over 7 bases. Germline values: CDR1 DFQATT, CDR2 SNEGSKA (reference sequence). V lost 5 bases to trimming and J lost 8 bases; unmatched junction nucleotides: 21. CDR3 length equals 17 residues. For the CDR3, the DNA is TGCAGTGCTCGCCCCCCGGGTTTTGGGGGAGGGCCCGATGAGCAGTTCTTC. As protein: CSARPPGFGGGPDEQFF.

This clonotype was detected many times. This chain uses TRBV12-3 or TRBV12-4 with TRBJ1-5; no firm D call. CDR3 length equals 14 residues. Trimming cost V 7 bases and J 3 bases, with 13 bases left between them. The CDR3 is CASTPSYVNQPQHF. In nucleotides, the CDR3 is TGTGCCAGCACCCCGTCTTATGTCAATCAGCCCCAGCATTTT.

This clonotype showed up many times. V is TRBV6-1 and J is TRBJ2-1; TRBD2 aligns across 9 bases. Germline lookup yields CDR1 MNHNS and CDR2 SASEGT. Losses at the gene ends were 7 bases for V and 9 bases for J; bases not matched to a gene: 4. The CDR3 is made up of 12 amino acids. CDR3 protein: CASMAGGLEQFF. DNA for the CDR3: TGTGCCAGCATGGCGGGGGGGCTTGAGCAGTTCTTC.

This clonotype came up many times. This chain links TRBV6-1 with TRBJ1-5, with a weak D call TRBD1 (5 bases). Trimming shortened V by 10 bases and J by 3 bases, and 19 bases separated the two germline ends. Germline lookup yields CDR1 MNHNS and CDR2 SASEGT. CDR3 length: 15 amino acids. CDR3 sequence (DNA): TGTGCCACAAAGAAGGAGACAGCCTTCAATCAGCCCCAGCATTTT. It codes for CATKKETAFNQPQHF.

In its sample, this clonotype was seen many times. CDR3 sequence: CASSLALRQGIYNSPLHF. CDR3 sequence (DNA): TGTGCCAGCAGCTTAGCGCTGAGACAGGGTATTTATAATTCACCCCTCCACTTT. This chain connects TRBV7-6 to TRBJ1-6; the match to TRBD1 covers 7 bases. CDR1 SGHVS and CDR2 FNYEAQ come from the germline V gene. The CDR3 loop spans 18 amino acids. V was clipped by 0 bases and J by 4 bases; unmatched bases: 9.

The genes are TRBV3-1 and TRBJ2-3, with unresolved D. The ends were cut back, 0 bases at V and 5 bases at J, with 9 bases in the middle. Germline CDR1 LGHDT, CDR2 YNNKEL (reference sequence). This CDR3 contains 14 residues. CDR3 DNA sequence: TGTGCCAGCAGCCAAGATTTCGGCGGAGATACGCAGTATTTT. This gives the protein CASSQDFGGDTQYF.

This clonotype was counted ten times or more. The V call is TRBV15, the J call TRBJ1-6; D is unresolved. This CDR3 comprises 16 residues. V lost 3 bases, J lost 1 base, and 10 bases lay in between. Germline V gene lookup returns CDR1 LNHNV and CDR2 YYDKDF (reference sequence). CDR3 protein: CATSSDLYSYNSPLHF. The CDR3 nucleotides read TGTGCCACCAGCAGCGACCTCTATTCCTATAATTCACCCCTCCACTTT.

This sequence joins TRBV4-1 and TRBJ2-3; D unresolved. CDR3 length: 17 residues. The V and J ends lost 0 bases and 2 bases respectively, with 15 bases between them. Germline CDR1 MGHRA, CDR2 YSYEKL. The CDR3: CASSQDSWRLDTDTQYF. CDR3 bases: TGCGCCAGCAGCCAAGACTCCTGGCGCCTAGACACAGATACGCAGTATTTT.

This chain uses TRBV19 with TRBJ1-4, with 7 bases lining up with TRBD1. The CDR3 length is 14 residues. CDR1 and CDR2 (germline): LNHDA, SQIVND (reference sequence). The trim removed 6 bases at V and 4 bases at J, leaving 5 bases unmatched. CDR3 amino acids: CASSGQAINEKLFF. The DNA of the CDR3 is TGTGCCAGTAGCGGACAGGCGATTAATGAAAAACTGTTTTTT.

The chain recombines TRBV6-6 with TRBJ2-2, with D maybe TRBD1 (6 bases). V was trimmed by 2 bases and J by 7 bases, leaving 14 bases between them. This CDR3 is built from 15 residues. CDR1 is MNHNY and CDR2 is SVGAGI in the germline V gene (reference sequence). Here the CDR3 DNA reads TGTGCCAGCAGTTACGGGCCAGGGGTGAGCGGGGAGCTGTTTTTT. Translated: CASSYGPGVSGELFF.

This clonotype was observed many times. The V and J genes are TRBV12-3 or TRBV12-4 and TRBJ2-5, with D unresolved. V was pared by 6 bases and J by 1 base, with 6 bases between. The CDR3 consists of 12 residues. This CDR3 is CASSGTQETQYF. CDR3 nucleotide sequence: TGTGCCAGCAGCGGAACCCAAGAGACCCAGTACTTC.

There are many counts of this clonotype. The chain is built from TRBV20-1 and TRBJ2-7; 7 nucleotides line up with TRBD2. From germline, CDR1 is DFQATT and CDR2 SNEGSKA (reference sequence). The CDR3 totals 14 residues. V gave up 2 bases and J gave up 5 bases; unmatched junction bases: 9. The CDR3 region is CSARSTRDYHEQYF. As DNA, the CDR3 is TGCAGTGCTAGAAGCACCCGGGACTACCACGAGCAGTACTTC.

The chain has TRBV28 and TRBJ1-6; possibly TRBD1 for D (5 bases). Trimming shortened V by 3 bases and J by 3 bases, and 9 bases separated the two germline ends. The CDR3 consists of 15 residues. Germline values: CDR1 MDHEN, CDR2 SYDVKM. CDR3 DNA: TGTGCCAGCAGTTTCAGGGCGCTCTATAATTCACCCCTCCACTTT. This translates into CASSFRALYNSPLHF.